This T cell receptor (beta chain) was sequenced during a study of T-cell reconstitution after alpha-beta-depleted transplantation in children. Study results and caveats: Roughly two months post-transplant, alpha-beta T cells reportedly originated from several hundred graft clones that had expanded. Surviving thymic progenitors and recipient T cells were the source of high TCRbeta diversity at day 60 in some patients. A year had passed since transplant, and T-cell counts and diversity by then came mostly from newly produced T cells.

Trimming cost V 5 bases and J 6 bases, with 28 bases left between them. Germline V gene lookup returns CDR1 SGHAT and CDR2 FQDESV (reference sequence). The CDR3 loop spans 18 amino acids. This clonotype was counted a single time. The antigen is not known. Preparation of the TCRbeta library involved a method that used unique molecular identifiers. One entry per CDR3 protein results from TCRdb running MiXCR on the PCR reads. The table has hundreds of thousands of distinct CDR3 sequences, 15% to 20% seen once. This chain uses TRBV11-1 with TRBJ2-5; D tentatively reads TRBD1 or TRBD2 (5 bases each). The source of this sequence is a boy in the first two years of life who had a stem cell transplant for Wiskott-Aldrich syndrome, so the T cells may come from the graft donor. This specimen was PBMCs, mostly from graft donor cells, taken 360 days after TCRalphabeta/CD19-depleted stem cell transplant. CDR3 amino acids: CASSISREFGTEGKTQYF. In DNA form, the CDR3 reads TGTGCCAGCAGCATATCTAGGGAATTCGGGACCGAGGGAAAGACCCAGTACTTC.